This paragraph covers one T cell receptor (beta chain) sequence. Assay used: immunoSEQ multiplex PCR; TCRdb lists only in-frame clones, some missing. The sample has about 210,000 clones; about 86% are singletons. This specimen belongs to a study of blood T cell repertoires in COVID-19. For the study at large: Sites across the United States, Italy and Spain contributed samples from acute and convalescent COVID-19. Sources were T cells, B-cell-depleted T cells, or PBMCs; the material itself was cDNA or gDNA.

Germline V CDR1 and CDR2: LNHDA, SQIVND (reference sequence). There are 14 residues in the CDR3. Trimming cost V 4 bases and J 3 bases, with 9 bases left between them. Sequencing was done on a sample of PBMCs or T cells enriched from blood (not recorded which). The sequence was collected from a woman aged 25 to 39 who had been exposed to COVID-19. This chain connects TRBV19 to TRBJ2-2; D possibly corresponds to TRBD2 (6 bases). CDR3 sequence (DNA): TGTGCCAGTAGTACCCGGGACTACACCGGGGAGCTGTTTTTT. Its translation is CASSTRDYTGELFF.